This entry is about one TCR beta chain. This sample stems from a study of cytomegalovirus exposure and HLA in healthy donors. Germline CDR1 and CDR2: SGHKS and YYEKEE (reference sequence). The CDR3 is made up of 14 amino acids. After removal of 0 bases from V and 5 bases from J, the junction contained 5 bases not matched to a gene. The PCR employed 60 Vbeta primers together with 13 Jbeta primers. TCRdb keeps only in-frame clones here, not all; method: immunoSEQ multiplex PCR. Of over 110,000 clones in the sample, roughly four fifths are singletons; the top ten hold approximately 2.3%. This clonotype originated in a male donor in good health and CMV-seronegative. The sequenced sample consisted of PBMCs. V and J are TRBV5-5 and TRBJ2-7; 7 bases fit TRBD1. CDR3 residues: CASSLGTGSDEQYF. CDR3 nucleotide sequence: TGTGCCAGCAGCTTGGGGACAGGATCCGACGAGCAGTACTTC.